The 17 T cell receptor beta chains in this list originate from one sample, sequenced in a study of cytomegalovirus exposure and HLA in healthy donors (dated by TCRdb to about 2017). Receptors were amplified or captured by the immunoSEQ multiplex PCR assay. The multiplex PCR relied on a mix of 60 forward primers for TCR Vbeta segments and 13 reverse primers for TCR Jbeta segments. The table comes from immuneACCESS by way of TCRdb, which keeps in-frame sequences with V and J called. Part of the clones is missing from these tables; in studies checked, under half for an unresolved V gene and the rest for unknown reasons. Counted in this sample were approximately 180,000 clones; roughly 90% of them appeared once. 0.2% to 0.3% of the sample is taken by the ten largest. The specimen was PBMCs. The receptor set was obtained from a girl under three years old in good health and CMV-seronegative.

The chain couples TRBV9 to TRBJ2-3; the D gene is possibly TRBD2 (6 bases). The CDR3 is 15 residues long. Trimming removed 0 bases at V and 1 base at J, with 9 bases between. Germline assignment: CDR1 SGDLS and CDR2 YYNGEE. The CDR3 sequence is CASSVGGTGTDTQYF. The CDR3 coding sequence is TGTGCCAGCAGCGTAGGCGGGACTGGCACAGATACGCAGTATTTT.

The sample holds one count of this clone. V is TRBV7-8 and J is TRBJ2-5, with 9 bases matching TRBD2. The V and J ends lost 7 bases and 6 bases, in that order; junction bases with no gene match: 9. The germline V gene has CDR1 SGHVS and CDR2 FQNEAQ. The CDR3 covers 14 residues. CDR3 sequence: CASTLGRGGQTQYF. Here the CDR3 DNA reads TGTGCCAGCACCCTGGGGCGGGGGGGCCAGACCCAGTACTTC.

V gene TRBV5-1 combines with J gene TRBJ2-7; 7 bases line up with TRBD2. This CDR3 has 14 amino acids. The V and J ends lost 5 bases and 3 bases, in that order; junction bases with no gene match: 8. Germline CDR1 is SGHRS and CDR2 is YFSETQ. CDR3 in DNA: TGCGCCAGCAGAGGTGGGAGGGCCGGCTACGAGCAGTACTTC. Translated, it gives CASRGGRAGYEQYF.

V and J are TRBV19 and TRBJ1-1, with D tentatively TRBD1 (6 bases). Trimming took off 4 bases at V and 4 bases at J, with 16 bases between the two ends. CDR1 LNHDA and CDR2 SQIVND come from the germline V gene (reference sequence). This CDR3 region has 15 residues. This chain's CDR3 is CASSKGDRVITEAFF. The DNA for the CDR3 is TGTGCCAGTAGTAAGGGGGATAGGGTTATCACTGAAGCTTTCTTT.

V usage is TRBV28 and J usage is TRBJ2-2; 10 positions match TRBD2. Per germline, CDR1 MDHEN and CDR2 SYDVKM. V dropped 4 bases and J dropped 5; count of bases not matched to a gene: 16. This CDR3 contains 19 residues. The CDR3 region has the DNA TGTGCCAGCAGTTGGCCCCCTTCAGCGGGAGGGCCCTGGACCGGGGAGCTGTTTTTT. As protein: CASSWPPSAGGPWTGELFF.

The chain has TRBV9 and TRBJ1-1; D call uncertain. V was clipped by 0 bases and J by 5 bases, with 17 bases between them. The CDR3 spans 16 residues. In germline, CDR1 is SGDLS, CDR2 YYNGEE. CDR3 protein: CASSVDSSVSGTEAFF. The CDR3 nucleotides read TGTGCCAGCAGCGTAGATTCTTCCGTCTCGGGGACTGAAGCTTTCTTT.

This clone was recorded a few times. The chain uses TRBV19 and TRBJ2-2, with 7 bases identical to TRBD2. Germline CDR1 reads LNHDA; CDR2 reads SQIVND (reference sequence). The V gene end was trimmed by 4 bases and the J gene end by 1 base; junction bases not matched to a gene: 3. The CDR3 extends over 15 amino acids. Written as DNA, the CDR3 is TGTGCCAGTAGTAAGTTAGCGGGGAACACCGGGGAGCTGTTTTTT. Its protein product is CASSKLAGNTGELFF.

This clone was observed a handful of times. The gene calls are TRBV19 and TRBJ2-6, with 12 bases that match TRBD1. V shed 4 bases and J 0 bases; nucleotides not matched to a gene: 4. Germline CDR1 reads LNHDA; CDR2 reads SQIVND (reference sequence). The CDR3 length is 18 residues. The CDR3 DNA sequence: TGTGCCAGTAGTACGGGACAGGGGGCTTTCTCTGGGGCCAACGTCCTGACTTTC. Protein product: CASSTGQGAFSGANVLTF.

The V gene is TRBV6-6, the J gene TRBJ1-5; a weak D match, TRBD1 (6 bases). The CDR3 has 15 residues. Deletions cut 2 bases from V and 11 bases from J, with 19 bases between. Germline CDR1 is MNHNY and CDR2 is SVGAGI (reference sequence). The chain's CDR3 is CASSYTRDTPEAQHF. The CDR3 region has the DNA TGTGCCAGCAGTTACACGAGGGACACGCCCGAGGCCCAGCATTTT.

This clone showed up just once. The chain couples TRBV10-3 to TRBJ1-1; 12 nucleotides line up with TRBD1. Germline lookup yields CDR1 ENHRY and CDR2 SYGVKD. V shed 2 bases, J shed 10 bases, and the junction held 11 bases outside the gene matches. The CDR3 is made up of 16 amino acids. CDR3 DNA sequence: TGTGCCATCAGTGAGGCAAGAGGGACAGGGGGCGCAGGAGCTTTCTTT. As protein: CAISEARGTGGAGAFF.

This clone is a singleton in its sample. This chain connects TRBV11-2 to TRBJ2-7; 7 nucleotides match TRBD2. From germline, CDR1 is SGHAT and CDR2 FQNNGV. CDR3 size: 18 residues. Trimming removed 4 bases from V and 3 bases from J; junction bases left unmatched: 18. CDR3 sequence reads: CASSWGKREGPPLYEQYF. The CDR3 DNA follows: TGTGCCAGCAGCTGGGGAAAGCGGGAAGGACCCCCTCTCTACGAGCAGTACTTC.

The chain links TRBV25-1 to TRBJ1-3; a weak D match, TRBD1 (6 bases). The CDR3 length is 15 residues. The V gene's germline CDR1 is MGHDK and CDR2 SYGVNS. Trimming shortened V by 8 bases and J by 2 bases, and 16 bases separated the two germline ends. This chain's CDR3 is CASSTPTGPGNTIYF. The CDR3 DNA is TGTGCCAGCTCCACCCCAACAGGGCCTGGAAACACCATATATTTT. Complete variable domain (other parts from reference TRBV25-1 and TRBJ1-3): EADIYQTPRYLVIGTGKKITLECSQTMGHDKMYWYQQDPGMELHLIHYSYGVNSTEKGDLSSESTVSRIRTEHFPLTLESARPSHTSQYLCASSTPTGPGNTIYFGEGSWLTVV.

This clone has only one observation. The CDR3 DNA reads as TGTGCCAGCAGCTCACTAGCGGGAGGCCCTACCAGCTCCTACGAGCAGTACTTC. Translated, it gives CASSSLAGGPTSSYEQYF. This chain links TRBV7-9 with TRBJ2-7, with TRBD2 matching 12 bases. The V gene's germline CDR1 is SEHNR and CDR2 FQNEAQ (reference sequence). J was trimmed by 0 bases and V by 4 bases; bases with no gene match: 10. CDR3 size: 18 residues.

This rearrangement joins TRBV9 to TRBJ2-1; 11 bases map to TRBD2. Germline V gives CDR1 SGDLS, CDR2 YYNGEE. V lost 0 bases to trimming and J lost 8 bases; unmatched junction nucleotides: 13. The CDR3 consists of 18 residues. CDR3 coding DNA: TGTGCCAGCAGCGTAGCGCCCCAAACTAGCGGGAGTGTGCATGAGCAGTTCTTC. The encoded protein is CASSVAPQTSGSVHEQFF.

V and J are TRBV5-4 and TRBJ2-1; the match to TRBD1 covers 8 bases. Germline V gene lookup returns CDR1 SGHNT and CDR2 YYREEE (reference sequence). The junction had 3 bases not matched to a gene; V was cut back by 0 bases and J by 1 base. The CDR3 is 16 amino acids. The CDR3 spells CASSLDGDRSYNEQFF. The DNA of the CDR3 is TGTGCCAGCAGCTTGGATGGGGACAGGTCCTACAATGAGCAGTTCTTC.

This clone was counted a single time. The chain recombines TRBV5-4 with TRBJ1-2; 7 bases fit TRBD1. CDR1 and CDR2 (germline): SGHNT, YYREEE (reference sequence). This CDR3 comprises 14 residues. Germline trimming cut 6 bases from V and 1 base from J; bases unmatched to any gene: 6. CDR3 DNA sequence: TGTGCCAGCACCCCAGACAGGGTTAACTATGGCTACACCTTC. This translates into CASTPDRVNYGYTF.

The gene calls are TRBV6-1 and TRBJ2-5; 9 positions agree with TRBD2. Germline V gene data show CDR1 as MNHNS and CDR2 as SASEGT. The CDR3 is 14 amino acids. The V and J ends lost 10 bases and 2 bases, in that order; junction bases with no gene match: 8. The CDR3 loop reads CATTNSGGQETQYF. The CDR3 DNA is TGTGCCACCACTAATAGCGGGGGACAAGAGACCCAGTACTTC.